What follows are 29 T cell receptor beta chains derived from one specimen sequenced in a study of CD8 T cells in ankylosing spondylitis. TCRdb re-called the 5' RACE reads through MiXCR, storing one row per CDR3 protein. The sample carries about 40,000 distinct CDR3 sequences, approximately 15% recorded once. Sequences were obtained from blood. These receptors all come from a male donor with ankylosing spondylitis or in good health (not recorded which).

This clonotype was recorded a few times. V usage is TRBV5-1 and J usage is TRBJ2-1; 8 nucleotides align to TRBD1. The V and J ends lost 9 bases and 2 bases, in that order; junction bases with no gene match: 7. The CDR3 spans 14 residues. Germline loops: CDR1 SGHRS, CDR2 YFSETQ. CDR3 sequence: CATSWTGPYNEQFF. The CDR3, as DNA: TGCGCCACCTCTTGGACAGGGCCCTACAATGAGCAGTTCTTC.

This clonotype was seen a handful of times. The chain carries TRBV7-9 and TRBJ1-2; D call uncertain. The CDR3 contains 12 residues. V lost 5 bases, J lost 6 bases, and 10 bases lay in between. Per germline, CDR1 SEHNR and CDR2 FQNEAQ (reference sequence). The CDR3 sequence: CASSLGLDGYTF. CDR3 coding DNA: TGTGCCAGCAGCCTCGGGCTGGATGGCTACACCTTC.

The chain combines TRBV14 with TRBJ2-2; D unresolved. Per germline, CDR1 SGHDN and CDR2 FVKESK. Trimming left V 0 bases short and J 4 bases short, with 0 bases between. The CDR3 sequence is 12 residues long. The CDR3 reads CASSQDTGELFF. The CDR3 nucleotides read TGTGCCAGCAGCCAAGACACCGGGGAGCTGTTTTTT.

In its sample, this clonotype was seen a few times. This chain connects TRBV7-2 to TRBJ2-3, with D possibly being TRBD2 (5 bases). CDR1 is SGHTA, CDR2 FQGNSA, per germline. The CDR3 totals 15 residues. V was clipped by 2 bases and J by 3 bases, with 12 bases between them. The CDR3 bases are TGTGCCAGCAGCTTAACTAGTTGGCGTACAGATACGCAGTATTTT. Protein product: CASSLTSWRTDTQYF.

This clonotype was seen a few times. J is TRBJ2-2 and V is TRBV20-1; D is unresolved. Trimming took 3 bases from V and 8 from J, leaving 7 bases between them. CDR1 and CDR2 (germline): DFQATT, SNEGSKA (reference sequence). The CDR3 loop spans 11 amino acids. The CDR3 loop reads CSASFLGELFF. The CDR3 nucleotides are TGCAGTGCTAGCTTTCTGGGGGAGCTGTTTTTT.

The V call is TRBV29-1, the J call TRBJ2-7; tentatively, D is TRBD2 (5 bases). In germline, CDR1 is SQVTM, CDR2 ANQGSEA. The CDR3 is 13 residues long. The V end lost 4 bases, the J end lost 3 bases, and 13 bases lay between the germline ends. CDR3 nucleotide sequence: TGCAGCGTTGGAGACGGAGACTACTACGAGCAGTACTTC. Translating gives CSVGDGDYYEQYF.

This clonotype was counted ten times or more. The chain employs TRBV12-3 or TRBV12-4 and TRBJ2-5; TRBD1 agrees at 7 bases. The CDR3 loop spans 15 amino acids. Trimming took 6 bases from V and 1 from J; bases not matched to a gene: 8. In DNA form, the CDR3 reads TGTGCCAGCAGCCCAGGGACAGCCCTCCAAGAGACCCAGTACTTC. It encodes CASSPGTALQETQYF.

This clonotype has just a few counts. This chain links TRBV12-3 or TRBV12-4 with TRBJ2-7; a possible D gene is TRBD1 (5 bases). V gave up 4 bases and J gave up 4 bases, with 11 bases separating them. The CDR3 loop spans 13 amino acids. In DNA form, the CDR3 reads TGTGCCAGCAGTTCCTCCCGACAGTACGAGCAGTACGTC. Its translation is CASSSSRQYEQYV.

The chain uses TRBV5-1 and TRBJ2-2; 8 nucleotides line up with TRBD1. Germline CDR1 SGHRS, CDR2 YFSETQ. The CDR3 sequence is 16 residues long. The ends lost 0 bases at V and 6 bases at J; junction bases unmatched: 7. DNA of the CDR3: TGCGCCAGCAGCTTGGCCGGGACAGGCTTGTCCGGGGAGCTGTTTTTT. This codes for CASSLAGTGLSGELFF.

This clonotype came up many times. One end of the junction does not line up with germline, which may come from a read error. The chain uses TRBV5-1 and TRBJ2-1; 9 bases match TRBD1. Looked up from germline, CDR1 is SGHRS and CDR2 is YFSETQ. This CDR3 is 14 amino acids long. The chain's CDR3 is CASGPGQGYSEQFF. CDR3 bases: TGCGCCAGTGGCCCGGGACAGGGATACAGTGAGCAGTTCTTC.

This clonotype was observed at least ten times. V and J are TRBV6-6 and TRBJ2-1; D not certain. The CDR3 is 15 residues long. Trimming pared 2 bases from V and 8 bases from J, leaving 16 bases between. Per the germline V gene, CDR1 is MNHNY and CDR2 is SVGAGI (reference sequence). The chain's CDR3 is CASSYKASWIDEQFF. The CDR3 nucleotides are TGTGCCAGCAGTTACAAGGCAAGCTGGATCGATGAGCAGTTCTTC.

V and J are TRBV4-3 and TRBJ1-4; D gene ambiguous. The germline V and J ends were trimmed by 0 bases and 7 bases, with 12 bases remaining between them. The length of the CDR3 is 15 residues. Germline V gene sequence: CDR1 LGHNA, CDR2 YSLEER. This CDR3 reads CASSQDLGWGEKLFF. CDR3 nucleotides: TGCGCCAGCAGCCAAGATTTGGGTTGGGGTGAAAAACTGTTTTTT.

The CDR3 DNA follows: TGTGCCAGCAGTGAGAAGGGAACAGGGATCGAAAAACTGTTTTTT. Its protein product is CASSEKGTGIEKLFF. This chain links TRBV25-1 with TRBJ1-4; D perhaps matches TRBD1 (6 bases). Trimming took 3 bases from V and 8 from J, leaving 16 bases between them. The CDR3 totals 15 residues. Germline CDR1 is MGHDK and CDR2 is SYGVNS.

This clonotype showed up just a few times. This CDR3 is CASSQDRFTDRSNTGELFF. The CDR3 DNA follows: TGTGCCAGCAGCCAAGATCGTTTTACCGACCGCTCGAACACCGGGGAGCTGTTTTTT. J is TRBJ2-2 and V is TRBV3-1; D uncertain. The CDR3 is 19 residues long. Germline V gene lookup returns CDR1 LGHDT and CDR2 YNNKEL (reference sequence). The ends were cut back, 0 bases at V and 0 bases at J, with 17 bases in the middle.

The J gene is TRBJ2-1, the V gene TRBV29-1; D is unresolved. This CDR3 is built from 15 residues. Germline lookup yields CDR1 SQVTM and CDR2 ANQGSEA. The ends were cut back, 4 bases at V and 0 bases at J, with 13 bases in the middle. The CDR3 sequence is CSVASLPSSYNEQFF. CDR3 nucleotides: TGCAGCGTTGCGTCACTTCCGAGCTCCTACAATGAGCAGTTCTTC.

The chain carries TRBV5-1 and TRBJ2-3; the D gene is possibly TRBD2 (7 bases). Trimming stripped 0 bases from V and 1 base from J, with 9 bases between. CDR3 length: 15 amino acids. Per the germline V gene, CDR1 is SGHRS and CDR2 is YFSETQ. In DNA form, the CDR3 reads TGCGCCAGCAGCTTGGGCGGGGGCCGCACAGATACGCAGTATTTT. Translation gives CASSLGGGRTDTQYF.

This chain connects TRBV28 to TRBJ2-3; perhaps TRBD2 as D (5 bases). The V gene lost 2 bases and the J gene lost 9 bases, with 21 bases spanning the gap. The germline CDR1 and CDR2 sequences are MDHEN and SYDVKM. The CDR3 runs 16 residues. Here the CDR3 DNA reads TGTGCCAGCAGTTTACCCGGCGGAGGAGAAATGGGAACGCAGTATTTT. Translating it yields CASSLPGGGEMGTQYF.

V is TRBV27 and J is TRBJ2-7; 10 bases map to TRBD2. This CDR3 spans 14 amino acids. Germline V gene data show CDR1 as MNHEY and CDR2 as SMNVEV (reference sequence). The V segment lost 6 bases and the J segment 4 bases; nucleotides outside the gene matches: 6. The CDR3 spells CASRNSGRSYEQYF. CDR3 DNA sequence: TGTGCCAGCAGAAATAGCGGGAGGTCTTACGAGCAGTACTTC.

This clonotype was detected many times. The genes are TRBV28 and TRBJ2-7; the D is unclear. Deletions cut 3 bases from V and 1 base from J, with 10 bases between. CDR1 and CDR2 (germline): MDHEN, SYDVKM. This CDR3 has 14 residues. The CDR3 DNA is TGTGCCAGCAGTTTTACGCTAGGTTCCTACGAGCAGTACTTC. Amino acids: CASSFTLGSYEQYF. The complete variable domain, with remaining parts taken from reference TRBV28 and TRBJ2-7, reads DVKVTQSSRYLVKRTGEKVFLECVQDMDHENMFWYRQDPGLGLRLIYFSYDVKMKEKGDIPEGYSVSREKKERFSLILESASTNQTSMYLCASSFTLGSYEQYFGPGTRLTVT.

The chain uses TRBV11-1 and TRBJ1-1; D is unclear. V was trimmed by 5 bases and J by 1 base, leaving 5 bases between them. CDR3 length: 12 residues. The V gene's germline CDR1 is SGHAT and CDR2 FQDESV (reference sequence). The CDR3 protein is CASSPTNTEAFF. CDR3 coding DNA: TGTGCCAGCAGCCCGACGAACACTGAAGCTTTCTTT.

The chain employs TRBV7-3 and TRBJ2-1, with 8 positions matching TRBD2. The CDR3 consists of 16 residues. Germline CDR1 SGHTA, CDR2 FQGTGA. After removal of 1 base from V and 4 bases from J, the junction contained 6 bases not matched to a gene. The CDR3 DNA follows: TGTGCCAGCAGCTTAAGGTCGTCTAGCGGGTACAATGAGCAGTTCTTC. Translated: CASSLRSSSGYNEQFF.

This clonotype turned up a few times. The chain has TRBV12-3 or TRBV12-4 and TRBJ1-1; 9 bases match TRBD1. There are 13 residues in the CDR3. Trimming cost V 6 bases and J 5 bases; bases outside gene matches: 4. The DNA for the CDR3 is TGTGCCAGCAGCAGACAGGGGGAAACTGAAGCTTTCTTT. Encoded protein: CASSRQGETEAFF.

The chain has TRBV10-3 and TRBJ1-1; no clear D gene. Germline-derived CDR1 and CDR2 are ENHRY and SYGVKD. The V end was cut by 8 bases, the J end by 4 bases, with 20 bases between. CDR3 size: 15 residues. In nucleotides, the CDR3 is TGTGCCATCGCCCGCTCTTGGGAATCGAGCACTGAAGCTTTCTTT. Translation gives CAIARSWESSTEAFF.

V gene TRBV12-3 or TRBV12-4 combines with J gene TRBJ1-1; D call uncertain. CDR3 size: 12 residues. Deletions cut 10 bases from V and 0 bases from J, with 9 bases between. The CDR3: CATAALNTEAFF. CDR3 DNA sequence: TGTGCCACCGCTGCTCTGAACACTGAAGCTTTCTTT.

This chain joins TRBV10-3 and TRBJ2-3, with D uncertain. Between the trimmed V and J ends, which lost 4 bases and 0 bases, there was a span of 11 bases. The CDR3 spans 15 residues. Germline loops: CDR1 ENHRY, CDR2 SYGVKD. CDR3 amino acids: CAISGEVVSTDTQYF. Here the CDR3 DNA reads TGTGCCATCAGTGGAGAAGTAGTTAGCACAGATACGCAGTATTTT.

This chain joins TRBV7-2 and TRBJ2-3; D remains ambiguous. In germline, CDR1 is SGHTA, CDR2 FQGNSA. The length of the CDR3 is 12 residues. Trimming stripped 5 bases from V and 2 bases from J, with 5 bases between. CDR3 sequence reads: CASSPITDTQYF. Written as DNA, the CDR3 is TGTGCCAGCAGCCCAATCACAGATACGCAGTATTTT.

V is TRBV12-3 or TRBV12-4 and J is TRBJ2-7; a possible D gene is TRBD1 (5 bases). V gave up 5 bases and J gave up 6 bases, with 14 bases separating them. This CDR3 spans 13 amino acids. Here the CDR3 reads CASSMGPSSEQYF. DNA of the CDR3: TGTGCCAGCAGTATGGGGCCTTCTAGCGAGCAGTACTTC.

The gene calls are TRBV12-3 or TRBV12-4 and TRBJ2-1; tentatively, D is TRBD1 or TRBD2 (5 bases each). Trimming removed 6 bases at V and 9 bases at J, with 21 bases between. This CDR3 is built from 15 residues. For the CDR3, the DNA is TGTGCCAGCAGGCCCGGGGCAGGGAATGGTGGTGAGCAGTTCTTC. Amino acid sequence: CASRPGAGNGGEQFF.

This clonotype turned up a few times. This chain links TRBV7-2 with TRBJ1-4, with 12 nucleotides matching TRBD1. With V trimmed by 0 bases and J by 3 bases, 8 bases remained unmatched. This CDR3 has 19 residues. Germline CDR1 reads SGHTA; CDR2 reads FQGNSA. DNA of the CDR3: TGTGCCAGCAGCTTAGCCGGGACAGGGGGCTTTCTGGCTAATGAAAAACTGTTTTTT. Amino acid sequence: CASSLAGTGGFLANEKLFF.